This passage covers 16 T cell receptor beta chains from one sample sequenced in a study of blood T cells in healthy people across ages. A second about 6 to 12 cycle PCR used barcoded and J-beta primers. TCRdb redid the calling of the 5' RACE reads with MiXCR, one entry per CDR3 protein. The sample has 550,000 to 600,000 distinct CDR3 sequences; 27% are singletons. Sample: blood. These receptors all stem from a woman aged 70-85 years in good health.

The chain combines TRBV5-1 with TRBJ2-1, with D uncertain. The length of the CDR3 is 14 residues. Looked up from germline, CDR1 is SGHRS and CDR2 is YFSETQ. Trimming removed 4 bases at V and 5 bases at J, with 13 bases between. The CDR3 DNA sequence: TGCGCCAGCAGCCTAAGTACCTTCAACAATGAGCAGTTCTTC. This translates into CASSLSTFNNEQFF.

The chain is built from TRBV7-2 and TRBJ1-2; unclear D gene. Germline V gene sequence: CDR1 SGHTA, CDR2 FQGNSA. The CDR3 covers 15 residues. The V and J ends lost 1 base and 4 bases respectively, with 13 bases between them. In DNA, the CDR3 is TGTGCCAGCAGCTTAGTACGGGCTCAGAGCTATGGCTACACCTTC. Its translation is CASSLVRAQSYGYTF.

The CDR3 here is CSVASGGSTDTQYF. The CDR3 bases are TGCAGCGTGGCTAGCGGGGGTAGCACAGATACGCAGTATTTT. The chain employs TRBV29-1 and TRBJ2-3, with TRBD2 matching over 10 bases. Germline V gene sequence: CDR1 SQVTM, CDR2 ANQGSEA. This CDR3 spans 14 amino acids. The ends lost 6 bases at V and 0 bases at J; junction bases unmatched: 3.

V and J are TRBV20-1 and TRBJ2-3, with TRBD2 matching 7 bases. The trim removed 3 bases at V and 3 bases at J, leaving 6 bases unmatched. Germline V CDR1 and CDR2: DFQATT, SNEGSKA (reference sequence). The CDR3 totals 14 residues. The CDR3 protein is CSARTSYQTDTQYF. DNA of the CDR3: TGCAGTGCTAGGACTAGCTATCAGACAGATACGCAGTATTTT.

This sequence joins TRBV7-2 and TRBJ2-3; D perhaps matches TRBD2 (6 bases). Germline-derived CDR1 and CDR2 are SGHTA and FQGNSA. This CDR3 contains 14 residues. With 7 bases removed from V and 2 bases from J, the gap between germline ends came to 13 bases. The CDR3 nucleotides read TGTGCCAGCATGCCGGGACTGCACACAGATACGCAGTATTTT. Amino acid sequence: CASMPGLHTDTQYF.

The gene calls are TRBV29-1 and TRBJ2-5, with D tentatively TRBD2 (6 bases). This CDR3 comprises 11 residues. Germline lookup yields CDR1 SQVTM and CDR2 ANQGSEA. Trimming removed 5 bases from V and 11 bases from J, with 15 bases in between. In nucleotides, the CDR3 is TGCAGCGTTACTATTCCACGGGGGCAGTACTTC. It encodes CSVTIPRGQYF.

The rearrangement joins TRBV7-2 to TRBJ2-2; 8 bases fit TRBD2. This CDR3 contains 16 residues. Germline V gene lookup returns CDR1 SGHTA and CDR2 FQGNSA. The V segment lost 2 bases and the J segment 4 bases; nucleotides outside the gene matches: 6. The CDR3 DNA reads TGTGCCAGCAGCTTAACAGCGGGGGTAGTCACCGGGGAGCTGTTTTTT. Translated, it gives CASSLTAGVVTGELFF.

This clonotype has more than one count but fewer than ten. The V gene is TRBV5-5, the J gene TRBJ2-3; no firm D call. The CDR3 sequence is 13 residues long. V dropped 1 base and J dropped 9 bases, with 12 bases sitting between them. Germline-derived CDR1 and CDR2 are SGHKS and YYEKEE (reference sequence). The CDR3 DNA sequence: TGTGCCAGCAGCTTGCAGACCGCGGTGACGCAGTATTTT. Amino acid sequence: CASSLQTAVTQYF.

The rearrangement joins TRBV10-3 to TRBJ2-5; perhaps TRBD2 as D (5 bases). Germline loops: CDR1 ENHRY, CDR2 SYGVKD. The ends were cut back, 8 bases at V and 1 base at J, with 14 bases in the middle. This CDR3 has 14 amino acids. CDR3 sequence reads: CAIAAGLLQETQYF. The CDR3 DNA is TGTGCCATCGCCGCTGGACTGCTCCAAGAGACCCAGTACTTC.

The chain employs TRBV20-1 and TRBJ1-5; no definite D call. The CDR3 consists of 13 residues. Deletions cut 1 base from V and 2 bases from J, with 6 bases between. The V gene's germline CDR1 is DFQATT and CDR2 SNEGSKA (reference sequence). CDR3 protein: CSARGRGNQPQHF. The DNA of the CDR3 is TGCAGTGCTAGAGGGAGGGGCAATCAGCCCCAGCATTTT.

With respect to this clonotype: The junction does not match germline at one end; this may be a read error. The V gene is TRBV7-9, the J gene TRBJ1-2, with 7 positions matching TRBD1. The CDR3 is 12 amino acids. Germline values: CDR1 SEHNR, CDR2 FQNEAQ (reference sequence). Here the CDR3 DNA reads TGTGCCAGCAGCTTAGGGACAGGCCTTGCCCCCTTC. Protein sequence: CASSLGTGLAPF. The entire variable domain, with the rest obtained from reference TRBV7-9 and TRBJ1-2, is as follows: DTGVSQNPRHKITKRGQNVTFRCDPISEHNRLYWYRQTLGQGPEFLTYFQNEAQLEKSRLLSDRFSAERPKGSFSTLEIQRTEQGDSAMYLCASSLGTGLAPFGSGTRLTVV.

V is TRBV4-3 and J is TRBJ1-4, with 11 positions matching TRBD1. V lost 4 bases and J lost 7; bases outside the gene matches: 5. CDR3 length equals 15 residues. Germline V gene sequence: CDR1 LGHNA, CDR2 YSLEER. The CDR3 coding sequence is TGCGCCAGCAGCCGCGTGGGGACAGGGGGTGAAAAACTGTTTTTT. Its translation is CASSRVGTGGEKLFF.

This clonotype was recorded a few times. The rearrangement joins TRBV7-3 to TRBJ1-1, with D uncertain. Germline V gene lookup returns CDR1 SGHTA and CDR2 FQGTGA. There are 14 residues in the CDR3. V dropped 1 base and J dropped 5 bases, with 11 bases sitting between them. The CDR3 nucleotides are TGTGCCAGCAGCTTAAGGGCCCCACTAACTGAAGCTTTCTTT. It is translated as CASSLRAPLTEAFF.

V gene TRBV20-1 combines with J gene TRBJ2-1; possible D gene TRBD1, 6 bases. The J call is doubtful: the DNA matches TRBJ2-5 better. The CDR3 consists of 13 residues. Germline V gene data show CDR1 as DFQATT and CDR2 as SNEGSKA (reference sequence). The CDR3 here is CSARDTGSETQYF. The CDR3 DNA reads TGCAGTGCTAGAGATACAGGGTCGGAGACCCAGTACTTC.

This clonotype turned up a few times. The rearrangement links TRBV11-2 to TRBJ2-5, with D maybe TRBD1 (6 bases). CDR3 length: 20 residues. With 1 base removed from V and 5 bases from J, the gap between germline ends came to 29 bases. CDR1 is SGHAT and CDR2 is FQNNGV in the germline V gene. CDR3 sequence: CASSLGALWQGYDQRETQYF. CDR3 DNA sequence: TGTGCCAGCAGCTTAGGAGCTCTATGGCAGGGGTATGACCAACGGGAGACCCAGTACTTC.

J is TRBJ2-1 and V is TRBV7-2; TRBD2 matches at 13 bases. Germline CDR1 reads SGHTA; CDR2 reads FQGNSA. The CDR3 consists of 14 residues. Trimming at V came to 1 base and at J to 12 bases, leaving 3 bases not matched to a gene. The CDR3 loop reads CASSLELAGGLQFF. The CDR3 coding sequence is TGTGCCAGCAGCTTAGAACTAGCGGGGGGGTTGCAGTTCTTC.